This T cell receptor beta chain was sequenced during a study of shared clonotypes between healthy human individuals. The junction had 5 bases not matched to a gene; V was cut back by 6 bases and J by 2 bases. Germline CDR1 is SQVTM and CDR2 is ANQGSEA. There are 13 residues in the CDR3. This table comes from immunoSEQ multiplex PCR, and its TCRdb copy is limited to in-frame clones, with some not included. The table includes about 2.3 million clones, 85% to 95% detected once. The TCR was taken from a man aged 18 to 29 in good health. Some clones in this sample may be carry-over from other donors' samples. V is TRBV29-1 and J is TRBJ2-3, with 7 bases that match TRBD1. Sequenced material: naive CD4+ T cells from PBMCs. The subset was: CD45RA+ positively selected. CDR3 amino acids: CSVAGQATDTQYF. The CDR3 nucleotides read TGCAGCGTAGCCGGACAGGCCACAGATACGCAGTATTTT.